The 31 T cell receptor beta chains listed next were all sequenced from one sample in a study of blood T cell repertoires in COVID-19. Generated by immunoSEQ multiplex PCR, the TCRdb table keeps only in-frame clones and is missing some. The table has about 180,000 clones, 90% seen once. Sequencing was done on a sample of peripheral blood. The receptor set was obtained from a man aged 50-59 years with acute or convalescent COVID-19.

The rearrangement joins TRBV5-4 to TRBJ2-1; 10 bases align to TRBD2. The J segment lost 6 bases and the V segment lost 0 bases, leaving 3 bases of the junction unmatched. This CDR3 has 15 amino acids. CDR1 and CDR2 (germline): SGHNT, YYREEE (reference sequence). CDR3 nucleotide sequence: TGTGCCAGCAGCTTGGGTCTAGCGGGAGCCAATGAGCAGTTCTTC. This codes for CASSLGLAGANEQFF.

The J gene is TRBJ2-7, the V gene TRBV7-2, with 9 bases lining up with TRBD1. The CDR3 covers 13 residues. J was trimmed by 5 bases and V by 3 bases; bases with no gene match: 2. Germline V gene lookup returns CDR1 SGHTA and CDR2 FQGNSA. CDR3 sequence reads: CASSLDRGDEQYF. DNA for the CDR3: TGTGCCAGCAGCTTGGACAGGGGCGACGAGCAGTACTTC.

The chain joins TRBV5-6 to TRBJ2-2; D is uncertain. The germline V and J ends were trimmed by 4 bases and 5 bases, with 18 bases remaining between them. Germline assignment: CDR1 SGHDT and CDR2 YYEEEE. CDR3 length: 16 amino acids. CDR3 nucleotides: TGTGCCAGCAGCCCCCTCTCGGCAGGTTCAACCGGGGAGCTGTTTTTT. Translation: CASSPLSAGSTGELFF.

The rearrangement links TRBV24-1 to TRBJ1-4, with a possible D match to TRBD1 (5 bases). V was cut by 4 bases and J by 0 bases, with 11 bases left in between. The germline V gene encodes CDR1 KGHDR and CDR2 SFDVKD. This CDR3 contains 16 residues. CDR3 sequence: CATSDTTGTTNEKLFF. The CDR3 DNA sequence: TGTGCCACCAGTGACACCACAGGCACAACTAATGAAAAACTGTTTTTT.

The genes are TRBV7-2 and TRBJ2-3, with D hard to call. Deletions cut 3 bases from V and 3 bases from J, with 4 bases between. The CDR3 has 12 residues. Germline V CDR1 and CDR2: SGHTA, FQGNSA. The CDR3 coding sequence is TGTGCCAGCAGCTTCGGTACAGATACGCAGTATTTT. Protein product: CASSFGTDTQYF.

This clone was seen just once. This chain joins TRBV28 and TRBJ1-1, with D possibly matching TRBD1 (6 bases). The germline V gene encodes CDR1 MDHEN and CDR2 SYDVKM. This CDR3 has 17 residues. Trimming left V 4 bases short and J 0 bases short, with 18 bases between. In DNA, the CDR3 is TGTGCCAGCAGTTCCGACTGGGACATTTCGATGAACACTGAAGCTTTCTTT. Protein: CASSSDWDISMNTEAFF. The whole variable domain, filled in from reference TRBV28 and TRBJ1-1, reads DVKVTQSSRYLVKRTGEKVFLECVQDMDHENMFWYRQDPGLGLRLIYFSYDVKMKEKGDIPEGYSVSREKKERFSLILESASTNQTSMYLCASSSDWDISMNTEAFFGQGTRLTVV.

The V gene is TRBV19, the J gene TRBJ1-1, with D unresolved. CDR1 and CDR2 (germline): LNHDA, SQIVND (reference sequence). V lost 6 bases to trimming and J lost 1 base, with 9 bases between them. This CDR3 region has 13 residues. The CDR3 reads CASRVRWNTEAFF. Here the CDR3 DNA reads TGTGCCAGTAGAGTCAGATGGAACACTGAAGCTTTCTTT. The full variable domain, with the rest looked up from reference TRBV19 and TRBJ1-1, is DGGITQSPKYLFRKEGQNVTLSCEQNLNHDAMYWYRQDPGQGLRLIYYSQIVNDFQKGDIAEGYSVSREKKESFPLTVTSAQKNPTAFYLCASRVRWNTEAFFGQGTRLTVV.

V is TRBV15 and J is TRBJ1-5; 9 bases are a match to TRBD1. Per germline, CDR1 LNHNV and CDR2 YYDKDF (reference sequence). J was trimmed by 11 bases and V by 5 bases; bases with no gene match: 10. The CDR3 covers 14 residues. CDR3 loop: CATSADRGNRAQHF. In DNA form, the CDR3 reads TGTGCCACCAGCGCTGACAGGGGGAATAGGGCCCAGCATTTT.

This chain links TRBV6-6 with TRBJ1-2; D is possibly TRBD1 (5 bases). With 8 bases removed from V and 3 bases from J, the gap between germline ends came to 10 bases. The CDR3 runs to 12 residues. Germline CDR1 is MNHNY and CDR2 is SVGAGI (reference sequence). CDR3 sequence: CASATVDYGYTF. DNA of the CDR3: TGTGCCAGCGCGACAGTCGACTATGGCTACACCTTC.

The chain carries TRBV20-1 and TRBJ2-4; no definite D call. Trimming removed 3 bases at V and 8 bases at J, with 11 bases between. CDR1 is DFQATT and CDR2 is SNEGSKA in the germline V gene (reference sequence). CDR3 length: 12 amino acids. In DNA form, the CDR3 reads TGCAGTGCTAGTAGCCTAGTACACATTCAGTACTTC. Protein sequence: CSASSLVHIQYF.

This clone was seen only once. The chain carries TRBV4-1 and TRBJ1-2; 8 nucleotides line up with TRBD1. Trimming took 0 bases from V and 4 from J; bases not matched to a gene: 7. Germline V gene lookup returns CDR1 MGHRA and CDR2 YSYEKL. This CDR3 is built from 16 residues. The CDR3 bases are TGCGCCAGCAGCCAAGACGACAGGACAGGGTCCTATGGCTACACCTTC. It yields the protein CASSQDDRTGSYGYTF.

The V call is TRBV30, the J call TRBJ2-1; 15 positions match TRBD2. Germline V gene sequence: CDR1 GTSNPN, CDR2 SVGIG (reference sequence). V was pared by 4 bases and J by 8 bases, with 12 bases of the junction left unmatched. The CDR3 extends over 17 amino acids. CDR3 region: CAWIPRGTSGRSDEQFF. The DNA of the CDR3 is TGTGCCTGGATTCCCAGGGGGACTAGCGGGAGGAGCGATGAGCAGTTCTTC.

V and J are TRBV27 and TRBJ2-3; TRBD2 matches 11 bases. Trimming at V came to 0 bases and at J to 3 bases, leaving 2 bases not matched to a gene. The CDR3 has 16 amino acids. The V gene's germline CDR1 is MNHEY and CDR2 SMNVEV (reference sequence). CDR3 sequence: CASSLSTSGSTDTQYF. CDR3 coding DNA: TGTGCCAGCAGTTTATCAACTAGCGGGAGTACAGATACGCAGTATTTT.

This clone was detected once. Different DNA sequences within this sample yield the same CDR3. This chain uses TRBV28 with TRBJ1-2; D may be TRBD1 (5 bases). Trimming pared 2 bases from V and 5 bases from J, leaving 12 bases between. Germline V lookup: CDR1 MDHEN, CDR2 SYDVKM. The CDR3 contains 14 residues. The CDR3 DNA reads TGTGCCAGCAGTTTAGGCACGGGGGGGTATGGCTACACCTTC. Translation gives CASSLGTGGYGYTF.

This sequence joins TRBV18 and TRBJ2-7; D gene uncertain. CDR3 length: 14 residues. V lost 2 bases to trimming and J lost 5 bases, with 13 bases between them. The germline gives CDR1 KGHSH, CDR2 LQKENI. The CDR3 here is CASSPSPGGHEQYV. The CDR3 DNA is TGTGCCAGCTCACCATCCCCGGGTGGTCACGAGCAGTACGTC.

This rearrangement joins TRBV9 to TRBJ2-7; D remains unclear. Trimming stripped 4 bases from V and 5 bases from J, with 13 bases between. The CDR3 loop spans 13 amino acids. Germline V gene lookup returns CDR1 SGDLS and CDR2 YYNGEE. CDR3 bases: TGTGCCAGCAGCCCCACTGTACTTGACGAGCAGTACTTC. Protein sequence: CASSPTVLDEQYF. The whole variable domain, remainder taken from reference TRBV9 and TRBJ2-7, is DSGVTQTPKHLITATGQRVTLRCSPRSGDLSVYWYQQSLDQGLQFLIQYYNGEERAKGNILERFSAQQFPDLHSELNLSSLELGDSALYFCASSPTVLDEQYFGPGTRLTVT.

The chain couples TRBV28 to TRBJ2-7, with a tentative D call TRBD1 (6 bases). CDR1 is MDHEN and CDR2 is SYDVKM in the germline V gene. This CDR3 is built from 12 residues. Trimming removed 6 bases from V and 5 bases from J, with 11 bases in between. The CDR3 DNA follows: TGTGCCAGCAGGGGGGCTTGGGACGAGCAGTACGTC. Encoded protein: CASRGAWDEQYV.

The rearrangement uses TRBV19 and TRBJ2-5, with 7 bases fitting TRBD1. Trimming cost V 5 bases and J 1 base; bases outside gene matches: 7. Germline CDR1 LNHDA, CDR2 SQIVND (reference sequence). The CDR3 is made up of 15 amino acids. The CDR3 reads CASSGIGQVQETQYF. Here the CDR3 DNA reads TGTGCCAGTAGTGGAATCGGACAGGTCCAAGAGACCCAGTACTTC.

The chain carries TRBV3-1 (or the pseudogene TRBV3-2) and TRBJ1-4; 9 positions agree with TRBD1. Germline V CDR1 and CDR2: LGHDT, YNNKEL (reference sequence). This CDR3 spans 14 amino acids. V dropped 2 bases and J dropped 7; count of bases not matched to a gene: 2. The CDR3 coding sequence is TGTGCCAGCAGCCAACGGACAGGGGCTGAAAAACTGTTTTTT. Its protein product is CASSQRTGAEKLFF.

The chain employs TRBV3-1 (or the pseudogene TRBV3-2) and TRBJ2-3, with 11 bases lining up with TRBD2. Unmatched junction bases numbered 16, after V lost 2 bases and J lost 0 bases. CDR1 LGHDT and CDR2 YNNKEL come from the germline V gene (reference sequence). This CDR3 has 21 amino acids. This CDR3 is CASSQIPGSGREPGSTDTQYF. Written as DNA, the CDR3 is TGTGCCAGCAGCCAAATACCAGGTAGCGGGAGGGAACCGGGTAGCACAGATACGCAGTATTTT.

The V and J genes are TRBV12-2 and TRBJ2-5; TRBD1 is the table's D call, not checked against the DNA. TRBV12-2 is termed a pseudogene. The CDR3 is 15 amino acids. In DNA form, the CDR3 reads TGTGCAAGTCGCTTAATGGGACAGCTCCAAGAGACCCAGTACTTC. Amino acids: CASRLMGQLQETQYF.

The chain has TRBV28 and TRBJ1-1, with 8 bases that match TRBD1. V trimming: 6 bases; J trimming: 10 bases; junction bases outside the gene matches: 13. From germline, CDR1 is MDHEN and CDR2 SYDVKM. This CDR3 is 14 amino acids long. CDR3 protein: CASRTRTGHLSAFF. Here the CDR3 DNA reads TGTGCCAGCAGAACCAGGACAGGGCACCTTTCAGCTTTCTTT.

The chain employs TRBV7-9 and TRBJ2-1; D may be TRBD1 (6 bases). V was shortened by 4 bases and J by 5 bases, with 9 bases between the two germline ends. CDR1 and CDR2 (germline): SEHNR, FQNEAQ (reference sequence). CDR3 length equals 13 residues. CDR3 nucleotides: TGTGCCAGCAGCTATGGACAGAACAATGAGCAGTTCTTC. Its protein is CASSYGQNNEQFF.

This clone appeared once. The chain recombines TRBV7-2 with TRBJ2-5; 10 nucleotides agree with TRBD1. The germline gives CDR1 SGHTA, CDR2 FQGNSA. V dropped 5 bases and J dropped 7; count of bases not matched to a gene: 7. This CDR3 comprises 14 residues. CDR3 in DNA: TGTGCCAGCAGCCAAGACAGGGGGCGAGGGACCCAGTACTTC. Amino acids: CASSQDRGRGTQYF. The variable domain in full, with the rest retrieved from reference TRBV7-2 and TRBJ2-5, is GAGVSQSPSNKVTEKGKDVELRCDPISGHTALYWYRQSLGQGLEFLIYFQGNSAPDKSGLPSDRFSAERTGGSVSTLTIQRTQQEDSAVYLCASSQDRGRGTQYFGPGTRLLVL.

The CDR3 DNA follows: TGTGCCTGCAAACTCAGGGAGGACACTGAAGCTTTCTTT. Residues: CACKLREDTEAFF. The chain uses TRBV30 and TRBJ1-1; a weak D match, TRBD1 (5 bases). Deletions cut 6 bases from V and 3 bases from J, with 14 bases between. CDR3 length equals 13 residues. From germline, CDR1 is GTSNPN and CDR2 SVGIG (reference sequence).

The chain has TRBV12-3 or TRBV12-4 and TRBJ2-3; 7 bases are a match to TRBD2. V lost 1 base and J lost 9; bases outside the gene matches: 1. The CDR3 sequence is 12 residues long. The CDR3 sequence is CASSLGEGTQYF. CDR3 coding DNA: TGTGCCAGCAGTTTAGGGGAGGGGACGCAGTATTTT.

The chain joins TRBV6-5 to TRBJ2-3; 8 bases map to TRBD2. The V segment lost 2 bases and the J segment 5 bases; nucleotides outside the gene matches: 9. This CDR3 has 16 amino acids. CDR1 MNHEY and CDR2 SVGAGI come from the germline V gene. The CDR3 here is CASSYLGLGGGDTQYF. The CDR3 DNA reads TGTGCCAGCAGTTACCTGGGACTAGGTGGAGGAGATACGCAGTATTTT.

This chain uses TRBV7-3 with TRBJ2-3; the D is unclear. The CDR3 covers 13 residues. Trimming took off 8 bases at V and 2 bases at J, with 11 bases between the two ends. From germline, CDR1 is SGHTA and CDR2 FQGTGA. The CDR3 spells CASSIVSTDTQYF. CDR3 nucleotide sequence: TGTGCCAGCTCCATAGTATCCACAGATACGCAGTATTTT.

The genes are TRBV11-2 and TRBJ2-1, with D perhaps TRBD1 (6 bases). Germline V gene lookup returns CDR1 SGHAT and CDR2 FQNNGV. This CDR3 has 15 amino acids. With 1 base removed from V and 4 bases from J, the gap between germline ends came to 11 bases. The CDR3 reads CASSLGAGVYNEQFF. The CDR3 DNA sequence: TGTGCCAGCAGCTTAGGGGCAGGGGTTTACAATGAGCAGTTCTTC.

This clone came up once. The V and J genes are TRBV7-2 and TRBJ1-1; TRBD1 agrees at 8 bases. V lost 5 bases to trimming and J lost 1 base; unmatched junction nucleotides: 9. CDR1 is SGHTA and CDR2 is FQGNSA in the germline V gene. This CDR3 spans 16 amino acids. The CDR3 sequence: CASSARTGPQNTEAFF. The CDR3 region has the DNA TGTGCCAGCAGCGCCCGGACAGGGCCTCAGAACACTGAAGCTTTCTTT.

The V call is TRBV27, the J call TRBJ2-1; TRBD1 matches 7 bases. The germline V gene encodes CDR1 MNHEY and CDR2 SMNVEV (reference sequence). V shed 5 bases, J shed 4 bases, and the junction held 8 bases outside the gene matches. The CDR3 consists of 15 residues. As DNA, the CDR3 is TGTGCCAGCAGTACGTCCGGGACAGCATACAATGAGCAGTTCTTC. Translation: CASSTSGTAYNEQFF.